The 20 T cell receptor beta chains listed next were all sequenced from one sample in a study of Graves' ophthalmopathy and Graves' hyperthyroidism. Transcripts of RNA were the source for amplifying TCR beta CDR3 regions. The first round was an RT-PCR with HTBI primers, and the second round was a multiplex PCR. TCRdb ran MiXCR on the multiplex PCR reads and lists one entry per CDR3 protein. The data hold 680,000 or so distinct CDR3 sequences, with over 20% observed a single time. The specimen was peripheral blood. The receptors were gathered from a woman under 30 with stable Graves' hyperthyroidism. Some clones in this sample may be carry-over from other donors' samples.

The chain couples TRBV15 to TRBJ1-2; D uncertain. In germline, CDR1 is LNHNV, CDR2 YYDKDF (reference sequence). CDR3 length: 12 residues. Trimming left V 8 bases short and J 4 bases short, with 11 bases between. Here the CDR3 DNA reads TGTGCCACCTTAAGTGACTCCTATGGCTACACCTTC. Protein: CATLSDSYGYTF.

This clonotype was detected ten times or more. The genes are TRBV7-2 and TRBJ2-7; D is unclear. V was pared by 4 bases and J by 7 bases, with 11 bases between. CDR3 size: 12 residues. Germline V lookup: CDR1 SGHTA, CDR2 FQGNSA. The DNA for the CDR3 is TGTGCCAGCAGCTCCCTGAGTAAAGAGCAGTACTTC. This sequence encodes CASSSLSKEQYF.

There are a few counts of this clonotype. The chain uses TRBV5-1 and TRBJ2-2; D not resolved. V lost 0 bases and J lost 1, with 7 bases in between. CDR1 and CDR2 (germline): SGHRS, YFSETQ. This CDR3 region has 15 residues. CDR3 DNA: TGCGCCAGCAGCTTGGTGAGCCGGAACACCGGGGAGCTGTTTTTT. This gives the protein CASSLVSRNTGELFF. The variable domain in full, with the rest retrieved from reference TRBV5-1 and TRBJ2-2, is KAGVTQTPRYLIKTRGQQVTLSCSPISGHRSVSWYQQTPGQGLQFLFEYFSETQRNKGNFPGRFSGRQFSNSRSEMNVSTLELGDSALYLCASSLVSRNTGELFFGEGSRLTVL.

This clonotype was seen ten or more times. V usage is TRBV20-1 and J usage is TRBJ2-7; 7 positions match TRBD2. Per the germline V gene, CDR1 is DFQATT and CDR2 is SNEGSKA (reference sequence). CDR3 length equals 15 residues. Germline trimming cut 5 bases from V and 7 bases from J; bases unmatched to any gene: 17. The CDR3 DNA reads TGCAGTGCTCCACACCGGCAGTGGGAGGGCCGGGAGCAGTACTTC. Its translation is CSAPHRQWEGREQYF.

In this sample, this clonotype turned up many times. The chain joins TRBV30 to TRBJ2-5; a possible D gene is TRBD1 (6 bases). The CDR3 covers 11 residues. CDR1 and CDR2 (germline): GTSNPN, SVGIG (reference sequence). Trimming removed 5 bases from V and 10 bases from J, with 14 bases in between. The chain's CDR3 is CAWQLGGHQYF. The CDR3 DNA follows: TGTGCCTGGCAATTAGGGGGACACCAGTACTTC.

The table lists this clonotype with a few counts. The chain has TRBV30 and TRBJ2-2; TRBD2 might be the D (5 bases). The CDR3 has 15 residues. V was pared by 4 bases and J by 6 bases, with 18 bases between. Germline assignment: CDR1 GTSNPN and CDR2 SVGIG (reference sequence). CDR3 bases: TGTGCCTGGACCCCCACAGTTGGGAGCGCCGGGGAGCTGTTTTTT. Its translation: CAWTPTVGSAGELFF.

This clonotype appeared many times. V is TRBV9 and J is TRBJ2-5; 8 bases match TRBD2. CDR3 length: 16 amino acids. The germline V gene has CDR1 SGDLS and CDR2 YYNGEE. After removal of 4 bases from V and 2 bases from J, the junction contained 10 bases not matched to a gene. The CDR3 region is CASSPQGGRTQETQYF. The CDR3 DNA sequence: TGTGCCAGCAGCCCTCAAGGCGGGAGGACACAAGAGACCCAGTACTTC. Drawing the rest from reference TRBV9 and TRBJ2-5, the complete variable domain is DSGVTQTPKHLITATGQRVTLRCSPRSGDLSVYWYQQSLDQGLQFLIQYYNGEERAKGNILERFSAQQFPDLHSELNLSSLELGDSALYFCASSPQGGRTQETQYFGPGTRLLVL.

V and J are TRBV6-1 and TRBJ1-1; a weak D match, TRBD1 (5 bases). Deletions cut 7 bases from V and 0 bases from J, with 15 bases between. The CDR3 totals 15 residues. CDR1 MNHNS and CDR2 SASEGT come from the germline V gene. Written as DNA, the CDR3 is TGTGCCAGCACACGACAGTGGGGTATGAACACTGAAGCTTTCTTT. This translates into CASTRQWGMNTEAFF.

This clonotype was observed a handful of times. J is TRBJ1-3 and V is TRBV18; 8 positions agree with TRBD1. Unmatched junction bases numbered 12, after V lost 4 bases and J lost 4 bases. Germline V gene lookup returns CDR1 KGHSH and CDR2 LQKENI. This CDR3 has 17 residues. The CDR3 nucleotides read TGTGCCAGCTCACTCACCGGGACAGGAAAAGTCGGAAACACCATATATTTT. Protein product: CASSLTGTGKVGNTIYF. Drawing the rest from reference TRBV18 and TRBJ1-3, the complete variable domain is NAGVMQNPRHLVRRRGQEARLRCSPMKGHSHVYWYRQLPEEGLKFMVYLQKENIIDESGMPKERFSAEFPKEGPSILRIQQVVRGDSAAYFCASSLTGTGKVGNTIYFGEGSWLTVV.

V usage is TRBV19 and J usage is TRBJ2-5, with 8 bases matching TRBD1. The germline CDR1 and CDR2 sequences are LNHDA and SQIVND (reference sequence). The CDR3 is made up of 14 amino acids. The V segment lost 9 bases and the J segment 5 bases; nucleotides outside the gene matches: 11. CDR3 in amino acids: CASALDREVETQYF. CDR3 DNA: TGTGCCAGCGCCTTGGACAGGGAGGTGGAGACCCAGTACTTC.

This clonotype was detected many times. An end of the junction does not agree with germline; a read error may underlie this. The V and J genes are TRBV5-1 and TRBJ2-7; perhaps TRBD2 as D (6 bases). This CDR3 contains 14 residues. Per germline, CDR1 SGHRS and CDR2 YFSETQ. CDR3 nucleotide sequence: TGTGCCAGTAGTCTAGGTAGCGGTACCTACGAGCAGTACTTC. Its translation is CASSLGSGTYEQYF.

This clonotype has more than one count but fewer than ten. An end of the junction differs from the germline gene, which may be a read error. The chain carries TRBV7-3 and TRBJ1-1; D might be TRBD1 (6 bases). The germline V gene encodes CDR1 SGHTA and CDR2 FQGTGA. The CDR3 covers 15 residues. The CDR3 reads CASSVTGHSNTEAFF. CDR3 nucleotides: TGTGCCAGCAGCGTAACGGGACACTCGAACACTGAAGCTTTCTTT.

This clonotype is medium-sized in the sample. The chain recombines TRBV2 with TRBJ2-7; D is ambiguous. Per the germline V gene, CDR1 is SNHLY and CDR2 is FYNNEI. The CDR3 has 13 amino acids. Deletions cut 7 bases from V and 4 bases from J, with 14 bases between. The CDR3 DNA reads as TGTGCCAGCAATCAAGGGTTTAGATACGAGCAGTACTTC. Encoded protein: CASNQGFRYEQYF.

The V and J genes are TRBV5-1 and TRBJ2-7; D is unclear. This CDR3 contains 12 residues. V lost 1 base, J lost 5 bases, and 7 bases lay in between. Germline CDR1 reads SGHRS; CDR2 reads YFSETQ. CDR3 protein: CASSLKVNEQYF. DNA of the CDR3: TGCGCCAGCAGCTTGAAAGTCAACGAGCAGTACTTC.

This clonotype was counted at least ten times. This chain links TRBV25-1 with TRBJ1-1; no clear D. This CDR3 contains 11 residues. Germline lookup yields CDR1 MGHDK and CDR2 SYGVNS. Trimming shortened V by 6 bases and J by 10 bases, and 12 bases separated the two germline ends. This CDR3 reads CASSWAGVAFF. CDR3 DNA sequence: TGTGCCAGCAGCTGGGCGGGCGTAGCTTTCTTT.

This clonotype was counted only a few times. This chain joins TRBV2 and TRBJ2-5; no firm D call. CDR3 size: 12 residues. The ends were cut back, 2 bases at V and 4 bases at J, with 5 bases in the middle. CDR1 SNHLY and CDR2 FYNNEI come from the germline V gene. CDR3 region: CASSESLETQYF. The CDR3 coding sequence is TGTGCCAGCAGTGAAAGCTTAGAGACCCAGTACTTC.

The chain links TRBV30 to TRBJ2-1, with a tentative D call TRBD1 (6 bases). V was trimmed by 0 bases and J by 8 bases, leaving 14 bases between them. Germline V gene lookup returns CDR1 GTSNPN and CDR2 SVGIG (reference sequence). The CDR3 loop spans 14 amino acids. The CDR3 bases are TGTGCCTGGAGTGTACAGGCAGGGGCTCATGAGCAGTTCTTC. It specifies CAWSVQAGAHEQFF. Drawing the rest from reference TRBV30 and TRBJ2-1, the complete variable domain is SQTIHQWPATLVQPVGSPLSLECTVEGTSNPNLYWYRQAAGRGLQLLFYSVGIGQISSEVPQNLSASRPQDRQFILSSKKLLLSDSGFYLCAWSVQAGAHEQFFGPGTRLTVL.

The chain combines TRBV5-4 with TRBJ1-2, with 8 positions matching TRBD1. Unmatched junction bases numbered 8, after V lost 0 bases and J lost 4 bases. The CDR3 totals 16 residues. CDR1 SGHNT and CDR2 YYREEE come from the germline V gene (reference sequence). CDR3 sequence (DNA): TGTGCCAGCAGCTTGGAAGCCAGGGGGCAAGGCTATGGCTACACCTTC. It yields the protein CASSLEARGQGYGYTF.

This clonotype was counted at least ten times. The CDR3 DNA follows: TGTGCTAGTGGTAGGACACTCCAAGAGACCCAGTACTTC. This codes for CASGRTLQETQYF. This chain links TRBV12-5 with TRBJ2-5; tentatively, D is TRBD1 (5 bases). The V and J ends lost 5 bases and 1 base respectively, with 8 bases between them. The CDR3 runs to 13 residues. Per germline, CDR1 LGHNT and CDR2 FRNRAP.

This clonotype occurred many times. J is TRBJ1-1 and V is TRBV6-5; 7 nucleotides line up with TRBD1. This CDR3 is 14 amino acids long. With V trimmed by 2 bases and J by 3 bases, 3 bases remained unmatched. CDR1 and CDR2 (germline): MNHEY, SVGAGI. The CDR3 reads CASSYNRGYTEAFF. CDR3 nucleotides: TGTGCCAGCAGTTACAACAGGGGATACACTGAAGCTTTCTTT.